The T cell receptor (beta chain) described here comes from a study of cytomegalovirus exposure and HLA in healthy donors. This CDR3 has 13 amino acids. Study outcomes and limitations: The tendency of first-cohort TCR clusters to co-occur in the 120 or so validation repertoires was identified by a subsequent analysis.

Of note for this clone: The antigen remains undetermined. The junction departs from germline at one end; a sequencing error may be responsible. The same CDR3 also results from other DNA sequences found in this sample.

The data were produced by immunoSEQ multiplex PCR, yet TCRdb's version contains in-frame clones alone and is incomplete. The top ten clones hold approximately 0.96% of a sample with 250,000 to 400,000 clones, approximately 86% of them seen once. This chain connects TRBV23-1 to TRBJ1-5; D is ambiguous. TRBV23-1 is an ORF, with its function uncertain. This receptor was obtained from a man under 40 in good health and CMV-seronegative. The sample was PBMCs. The CDR3, as DNA: TGCGCCAACTTGGAGTATAGCAATCAGCCTCAGCATTTT. Its protein product is CANLEYSNQPQHF.